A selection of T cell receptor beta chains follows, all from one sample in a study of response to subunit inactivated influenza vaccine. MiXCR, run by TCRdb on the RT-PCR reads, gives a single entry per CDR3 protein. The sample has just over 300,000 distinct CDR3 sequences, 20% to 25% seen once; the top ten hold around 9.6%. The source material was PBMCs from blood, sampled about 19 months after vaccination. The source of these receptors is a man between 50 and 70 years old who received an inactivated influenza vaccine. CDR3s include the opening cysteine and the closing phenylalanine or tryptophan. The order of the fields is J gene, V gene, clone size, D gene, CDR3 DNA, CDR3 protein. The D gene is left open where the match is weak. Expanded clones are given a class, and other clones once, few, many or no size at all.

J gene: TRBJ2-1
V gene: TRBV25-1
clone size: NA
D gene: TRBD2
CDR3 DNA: TGTGCCAGCAGTGTTGGGACTAGCGGGACAAATGAGCAGTTCTTC
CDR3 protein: CASSVGTSGTNEQFF

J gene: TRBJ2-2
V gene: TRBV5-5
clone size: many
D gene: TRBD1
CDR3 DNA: TGTGCCAGCAGCTTCGGACAGGGGCGGAACACCGGGGAGCTGTTTTTT
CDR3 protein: CASSFGQGRNTGELFF

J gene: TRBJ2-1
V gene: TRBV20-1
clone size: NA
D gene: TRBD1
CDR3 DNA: TGCAGTGCCCCTAGACAGGGAAGGGTGAATGAGCAGTTCTTC
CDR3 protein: CSAPRQGRVNEQFF

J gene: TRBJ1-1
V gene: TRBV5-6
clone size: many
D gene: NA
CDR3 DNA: TGTGCCAGCAGCTCGCGACAGGCGAACACTGAAGCTTTCTTT
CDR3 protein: CASSSRQANTEAFF

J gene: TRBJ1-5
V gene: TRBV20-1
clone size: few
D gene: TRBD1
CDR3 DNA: TGCAGTGCTGGAGACAGGGGAAGCAATCAGCCCCAGCATTTT
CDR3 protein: CSAGDRGSNQPQHF

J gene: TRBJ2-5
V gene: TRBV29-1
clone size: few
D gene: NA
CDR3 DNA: TGCAGCGTTGATGGGGGGCAGGGAGAGACCCAGTACTTC
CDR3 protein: CSVDGGQGETQYF

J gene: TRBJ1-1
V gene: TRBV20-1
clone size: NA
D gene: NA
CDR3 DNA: TGCAGTGCTAGAGCCGGGCCCTCGAACACTGAAGCTTTCTTT
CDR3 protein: CSARAGPSNTEAFF

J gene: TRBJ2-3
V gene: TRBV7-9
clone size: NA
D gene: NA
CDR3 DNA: TGTGCCAGCAGCTTTCGGCCTAGCGTTCCAGATACGCAGTATTTT
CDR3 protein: CASSFRPSVPDTQYF

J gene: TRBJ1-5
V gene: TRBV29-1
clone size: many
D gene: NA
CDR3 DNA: TGCAGCGTTGGCCAGTCCAATCAGCCCCAGCATTTT
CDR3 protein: CSVGQSNQPQHF

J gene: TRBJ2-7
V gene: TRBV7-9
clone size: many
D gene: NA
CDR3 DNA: TGTGCCAGCAGCTTAACCTCTCGGGGCAGGGGATACGAGCAGTACTTC
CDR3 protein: CASSLTSRGRGYEQYF

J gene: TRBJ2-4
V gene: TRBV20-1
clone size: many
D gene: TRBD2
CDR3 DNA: TGCAGTGCTCGCGCCCGACTAGCGGGAGGATTAATAGCCAAAAACATTCAGTACTTC
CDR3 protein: CSARARLAGGLIAKNIQYF